Below, one T cell receptor beta chain is given with its context. The germline V gene has CDR1 MNHEY and CDR2 SVGAGI. This CDR3 has 15 residues. V lost 7 bases and J lost 9; bases outside the gene matches: 8. The sample is drawn from a study of blood T cell repertoires in COVID-19. Across the whole study: The United States, Italy and Spain were the sources of the acute and convalescent COVID-19 samples. T cells, B-cell-depleted T cells, or PBMCs provided the cDNA or gDNA that served as material.

Measured with immunoSEQ multiplex PCR; TCRdb has only the in-frame clones, and not every one. The repertoire has around 150,000 clones, more than 75% of them found once; the top ten carry about 10%. Sequenced: peripheral blood. This TCR was sampled from a man aged 55 to 70 who had recovered from COVID-19. This sequence joins TRBV6-5 and TRBJ2-1, with 14 positions matching TRBD2. CDR3 nucleotides: TGTGCCAGCAAAAGGACTAGCGGGGGGAGCGCTGAGCAGTTCTTC. This encodes CASKRTSGGSAEQFF.